The 13 T cell receptor beta chains given below trace back to one sample, sequenced in a study of human T cells and chemical hapten exposure. Unfractionated whole blood was the source of the extracted total RNA. TCRdb passed the 5' RACE reads through MiXCR, listing each CDR3 protein once. Among about 81,000 distinct CDR3 sequences listed, approximately 8% were seen once. These receptor sequences come from a male donor in good health.

This clonotype was counted at least ten times. This chain links TRBV29-1 with TRBJ1-1, with a possible D match to TRBD1 (5 bases). The V gene lost 5 bases and the J gene lost 6 bases, with 22 bases spanning the gap. The CDR3 length is 15 residues. Germline values: CDR1 SQVTM, CDR2 ANQGSEA. The CDR3 sequence: CSVTGGFPRESEAFF. Here the CDR3 DNA reads TGCAGCGTTACAGGAGGGTTTCCTAGAGAGTCTGAAGCTTTCTTT.

This sequence joins TRBV4-2 and TRBJ2-7, with TRBD1 identical over 8 bases. Germline V gene lookup returns CDR1 LGHNA and CDR2 YNFKEQ. The CDR3 runs 16 residues. V was clipped by 1 base and J by 0 bases; unmatched bases: 5. The CDR3 spells CASSQGSGGFSYEQYF. The DNA of the CDR3 is TGTGCCAGCAGCCAAGGGTCAGGGGGCTTCTCCTACGAGCAGTACTTC.

The CDR3 DNA follows: TGTGCCAGCAGCTTAGAAATGGGACAGGGGCTTTCACCCCTCCACTTT. As protein: CASSLEMGQGLSPLHF. This rearrangement joins TRBV7-2 to TRBJ1-6; 10 nucleotides line up with TRBD1. CDR3 length equals 16 residues. The germline CDR1 and CDR2 sequences are SGHTA and FQGNSA. J lost 9 bases, V lost 1 base, and 6 bases had no gene match.

There are many counts of this clonotype. The chain has TRBV4-2 and TRBJ2-7; D not certain. Germline V gene data show CDR1 as LGHNA and CDR2 as YNFKEQ. The V gene lost 6 bases and the J gene lost 4 bases, with 25 bases spanning the gap. The CDR3 loop spans 17 amino acids. The CDR3 reads CASRQTVADPDGYEQYF. The DNA for the CDR3 is TGTGCCAGCAGGCAAACAGTGGCCGACCCAGACGGGTACGAGCAGTACTTC.

This clonotype has just a few counts. The chain recombines TRBV4-3 with TRBJ2-3; no definite D call. Germline V CDR1 and CDR2: LGHNA, YSLEER. The CDR3 runs 16 residues. Trimming stripped 0 bases from V and 0 bases from J, with 10 bases between. CDR3 protein: CASSQDQDLSTDTQYF. The CDR3 DNA is TGCGCCAGCAGCCAAGATCAGGACCTTAGCACAGATACGCAGTATTTT.

In this sample, this clonotype turned up many times. The rearrangement uses TRBV6-1 and TRBJ2-3, with 9 bases matching TRBD1. The CDR3 loop spans 16 amino acids. With V trimmed by 2 bases and J by 6 bases, 9 bases remained unmatched. The germline gives CDR1 MNHNS, CDR2 SASEGT. Here the CDR3 DNA reads TGTGCCAGCAGTGAATGGGAGACAGGGGGATTGGATACGCAGTATTTT. Protein sequence: CASSEWETGGLDTQYF.

The chain couples TRBV29-1 to TRBJ1-6; D ambiguous. Germline assignment: CDR1 SQVTM and CDR2 ANQGSEA. There are 14 residues in the CDR3. Trimming shortened V by 6 bases and J by 5 bases, and 14 bases separated the two germline ends. The CDR3 protein is CSVAAYGDNSPLHF. For the CDR3, the DNA is TGCAGCGTGGCGGCCTACGGGGATAATTCACCCCTCCACTTT. Variable domain in full (rest from reference TRBV29-1 and TRBJ1-6): SAVISQKPSRDICQRGTSLTIQCQVDSQVTMMFWYRQQPGQSLTLIATANQGSEATYESGFVIDKFPISRPNLTFSTLTVSNMSPEDSSIYLCSVAAYGDNSPLHFGNGTRLTVT.

The CDR3: CASSQDKVIVYEQYF. In DNA form, the CDR3 reads TGTGCCAGCAGCCAAGATAAAGTCATAGTCTACGAGCAGTACTTC. The V gene is TRBV14, the J gene TRBJ2-7, with D uncertain. This CDR3 has 15 amino acids. V dropped 0 bases and J dropped 3 bases, with 12 bases sitting between them. Germline V CDR1 and CDR2: SGHDN, FVKESK.

This clonotype was observed a few times. J is TRBJ2-3 and V is TRBV12-3 or TRBV12-4; 8 nucleotides agree with TRBD1. CDR3 length: 15 amino acids. Unmatched junction bases numbered 7, after V lost 5 bases and J lost 3 bases. CDR3 sequence (DNA): TGTGCCAGCAGTCCCTCAGGGGGCCGGACAGATACGCAGTATTTT. The encoded protein is CASSPSGGRTDTQYF.

The rearrangement joins TRBV27 to TRBJ1-6, with a possible D match to TRBD1 (5 bases). The V gene's germline CDR1 is MNHEY and CDR2 SMNVEV (reference sequence). The CDR3 extends over 13 amino acids. V was clipped by 3 bases and J by 10 bases, with 10 bases between them. CDR3 sequence reads: CASSFQGDSPLHF. CDR3 DNA: TGTGCCAGCAGTTTCCAGGGCGACTCACCCCTCCACTTT.

Only a few counts were recorded for this clonotype. This chain uses TRBV6-5 with TRBJ1-1; D is uncertain. The ends were cut back, 1 base at V and 0 bases at J, with 6 bases in the middle. The CDR3 has 14 amino acids. Germline values: CDR1 MNHEY, CDR2 SVGAGI. The CDR3 DNA sequence: TGTGCCAGCAGTTACTTCGACCTGAACACTGAAGCTTTCTTT. The encoded protein is CASSYFDLNTEAFF.

This clonotype has just a few counts. CDR3 sequence: CASSPNNQPQHF. CDR3 in DNA: TGTGCCAGCTCCCCTAACAATCAGCCCCAGCATTTT. The chain carries TRBV18 and TRBJ1-5; D uncertain. The CDR3 contains 12 residues. CDR1 and CDR2 from the germline V gene are KGHSH and LQKENI. V lost 6 bases, J lost 3 bases, and 6 bases lay in between.

This sequence joins TRBV5-1 and TRBJ2-3; no definite D call. V lost 4 bases and J lost 0, with 12 bases in between. This CDR3 region has 15 residues. Per the germline V gene, CDR1 is SGHRS and CDR2 is YFSETQ. The CDR3 spells CASSPSFESTDTQYF. CDR3 nucleotide sequence: TGCGCCAGCAGCCCCAGCTTTGAGAGCACAGATACGCAGTATTTT. Full variable domain (rest looked up from reference TRBV5-1 and TRBJ2-3): KAGVTQTPRYLIKTRGQQVTLSCSPISGHRSVSWYQQTPGQGLQFLFEYFSETQRNKGNFPGRFSGRQFSNSRSEMNVSTLELGDSALYLCASSPSFESTDTQYFGPGTRLTVL.